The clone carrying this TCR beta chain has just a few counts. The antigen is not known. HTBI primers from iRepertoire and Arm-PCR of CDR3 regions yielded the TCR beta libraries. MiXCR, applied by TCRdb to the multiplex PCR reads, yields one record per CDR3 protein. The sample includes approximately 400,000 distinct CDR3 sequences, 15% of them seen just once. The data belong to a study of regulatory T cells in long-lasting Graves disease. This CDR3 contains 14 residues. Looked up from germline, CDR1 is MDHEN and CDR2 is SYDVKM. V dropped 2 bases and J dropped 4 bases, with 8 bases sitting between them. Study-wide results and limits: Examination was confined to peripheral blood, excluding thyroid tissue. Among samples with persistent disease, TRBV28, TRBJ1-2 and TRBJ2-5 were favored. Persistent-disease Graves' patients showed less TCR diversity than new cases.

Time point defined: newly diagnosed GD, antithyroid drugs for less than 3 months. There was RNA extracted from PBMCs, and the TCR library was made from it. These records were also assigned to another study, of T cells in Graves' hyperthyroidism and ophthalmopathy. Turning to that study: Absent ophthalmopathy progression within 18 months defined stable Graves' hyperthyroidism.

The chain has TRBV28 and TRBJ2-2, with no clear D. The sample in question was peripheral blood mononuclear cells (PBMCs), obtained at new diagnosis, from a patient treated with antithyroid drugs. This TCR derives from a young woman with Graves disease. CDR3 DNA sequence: TGTGCCAGCAGTTTACTAGAAATCACCGGGGAGCTGTTTTTT. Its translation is CASSLLEITGELFF.